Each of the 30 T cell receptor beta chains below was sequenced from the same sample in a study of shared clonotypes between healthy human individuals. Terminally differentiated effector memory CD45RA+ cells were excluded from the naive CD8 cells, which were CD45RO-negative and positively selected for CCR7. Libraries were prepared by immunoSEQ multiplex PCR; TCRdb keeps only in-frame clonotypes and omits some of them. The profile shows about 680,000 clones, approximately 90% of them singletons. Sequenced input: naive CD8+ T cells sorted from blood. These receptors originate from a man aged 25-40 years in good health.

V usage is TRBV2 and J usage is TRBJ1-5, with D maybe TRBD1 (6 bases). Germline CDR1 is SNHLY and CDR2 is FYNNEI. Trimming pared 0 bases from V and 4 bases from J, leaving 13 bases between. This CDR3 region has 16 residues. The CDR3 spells CASSEALVQGNQPQHF. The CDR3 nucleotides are TGTGCCAGCAGTGAAGCGCTTGTGCAGGGGAATCAGCCCCAGCATTTT.

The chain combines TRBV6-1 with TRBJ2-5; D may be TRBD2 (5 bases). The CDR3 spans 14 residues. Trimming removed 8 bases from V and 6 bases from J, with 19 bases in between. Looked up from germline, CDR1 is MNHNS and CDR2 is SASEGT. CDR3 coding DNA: TGTGCCAGCCCTGGGCCTAGGGTCGGGAAGACCCAGTACTTC. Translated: CASPGPRVGKTQYF.

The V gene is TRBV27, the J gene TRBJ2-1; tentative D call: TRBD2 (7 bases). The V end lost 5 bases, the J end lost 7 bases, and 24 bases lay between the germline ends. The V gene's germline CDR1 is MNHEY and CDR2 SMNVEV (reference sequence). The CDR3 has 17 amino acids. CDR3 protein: CASSISRGAIGRNEQFF. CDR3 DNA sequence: TGTGCCAGCAGTATCTCCCGGGGGGCCATAGGGCGGAATGAGCAGTTCTTC.

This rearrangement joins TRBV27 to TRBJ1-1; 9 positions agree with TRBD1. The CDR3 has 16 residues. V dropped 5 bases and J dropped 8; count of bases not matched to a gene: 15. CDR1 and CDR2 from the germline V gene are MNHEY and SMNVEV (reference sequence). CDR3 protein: CASSPGSGQGMGEAFF. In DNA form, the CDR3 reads TGTGCCAGCAGTCCGGGATCGGGACAGGGTATGGGGGAAGCTTTCTTT.

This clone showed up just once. The CDR3 here is CASSLSSRVNEQFF. In DNA, the CDR3 is TGTGCCAGCAGCTTATCCTCGCGGGTGAATGAGCAGTTCTTC. J is TRBJ2-1 and V is TRBV11-2; D is possibly TRBD2 (5 bases). The CDR3 covers 14 residues. Germline V gene sequence: CDR1 SGHAT, CDR2 FQNNGV. Trimming pared 2 bases from V and 7 bases from J, leaving 12 bases between.

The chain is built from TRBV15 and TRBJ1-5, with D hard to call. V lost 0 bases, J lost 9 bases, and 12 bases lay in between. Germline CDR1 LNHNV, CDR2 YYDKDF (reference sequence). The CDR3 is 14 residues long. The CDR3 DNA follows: TGTGCCACCAGCAGAGATGTTCCCGCAAGGCCCCAGCATTTT. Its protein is CATSRDVPARPQHF.

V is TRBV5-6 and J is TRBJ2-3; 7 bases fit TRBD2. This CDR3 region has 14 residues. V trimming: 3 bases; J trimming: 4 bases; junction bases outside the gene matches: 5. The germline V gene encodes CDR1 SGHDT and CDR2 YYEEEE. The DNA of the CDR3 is TGTGCCAGCAGCTCCGCGGCGGGGGCAGATACGCAGTATTTT. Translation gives CASSSAAGADTQYF.

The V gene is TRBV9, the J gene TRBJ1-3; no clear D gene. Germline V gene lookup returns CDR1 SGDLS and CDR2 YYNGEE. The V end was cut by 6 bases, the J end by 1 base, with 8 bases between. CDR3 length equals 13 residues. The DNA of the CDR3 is TGTGCCAGCACTTCGGGGTCTGGAAACACCATATATTTT. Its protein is CASTSGSGNTIYF.

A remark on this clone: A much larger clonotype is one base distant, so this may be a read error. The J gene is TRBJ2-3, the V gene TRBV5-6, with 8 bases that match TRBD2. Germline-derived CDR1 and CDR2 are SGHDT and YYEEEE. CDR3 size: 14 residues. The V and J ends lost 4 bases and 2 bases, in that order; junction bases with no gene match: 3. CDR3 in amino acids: CASSLTSATDTQYF. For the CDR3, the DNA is TGTGCCAGCAGCCTGACTAGCGCCACAGATACGCAGTATTTT. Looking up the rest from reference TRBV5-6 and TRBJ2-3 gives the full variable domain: DAGVTQSPTHLIKTRGQQVTLRCSPKSGHDTVSWYQQALGQGPQFIFQYYEEEERQRGNFPDRFSGHQFPNYSSELNVNALLLGDSALYLCASSLTSATDTQYFGPGTRLTVL.

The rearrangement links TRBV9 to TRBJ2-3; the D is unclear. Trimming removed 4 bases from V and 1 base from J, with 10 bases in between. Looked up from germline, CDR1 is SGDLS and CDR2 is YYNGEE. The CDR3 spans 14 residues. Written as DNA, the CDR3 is TGTGCCAGCAGCCCACCCTCGGGCACAGATACGCAGTATTTT. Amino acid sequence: CASSPPSGTDTQYF.

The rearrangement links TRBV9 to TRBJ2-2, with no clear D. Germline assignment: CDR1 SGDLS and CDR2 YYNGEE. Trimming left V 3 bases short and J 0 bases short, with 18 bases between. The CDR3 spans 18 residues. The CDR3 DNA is TGTGCCAGCAGCGACCCCATCGTATGGCAGCCGAACACCGGGGAGCTGTTTTTT. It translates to CASSDPIVWQPNTGELFF.

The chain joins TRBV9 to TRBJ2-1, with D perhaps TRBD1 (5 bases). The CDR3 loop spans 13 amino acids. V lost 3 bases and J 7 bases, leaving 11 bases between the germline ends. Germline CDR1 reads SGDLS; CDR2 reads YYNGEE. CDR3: CASSEGLGNEQFF. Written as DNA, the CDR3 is TGTGCCAGCAGCGAGGGGTTGGGAAATGAGCAGTTCTTC.

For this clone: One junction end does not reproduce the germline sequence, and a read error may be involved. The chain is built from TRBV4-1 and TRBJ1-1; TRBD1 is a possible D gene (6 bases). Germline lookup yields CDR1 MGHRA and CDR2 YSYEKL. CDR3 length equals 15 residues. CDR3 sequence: CASSLSQGPGTEAFF. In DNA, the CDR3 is TGCGCCAGCAGCCTAAGTCAGGGGCCGGGGACTGAAGCCTTCTTT.

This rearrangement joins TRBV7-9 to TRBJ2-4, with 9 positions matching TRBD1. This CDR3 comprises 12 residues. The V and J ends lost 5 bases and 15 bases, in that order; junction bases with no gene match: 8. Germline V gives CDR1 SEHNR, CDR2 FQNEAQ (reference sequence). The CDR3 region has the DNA TGTGCCAGCAGCAGAGGACAGGGGAAGGGGTACTTC. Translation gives CASSRGQGKGYF.

The chain's CDR3 is CASSEVMRQKNTGELFF. CDR3 nucleotides: TGCGCCAGCAGTGAAGTAATGAGACAGAAGAACACCGGGGAGCTGTTTTTT. This rearrangement joins TRBV10-2 to TRBJ2-2; a possible D gene is TRBD1 (5 bases). This CDR3 has 17 amino acids. The V gene's germline CDR1 is WSHSY and CDR2 SAAADI. Trimming stripped 3 bases from V and 1 base from J, with 15 bases between.

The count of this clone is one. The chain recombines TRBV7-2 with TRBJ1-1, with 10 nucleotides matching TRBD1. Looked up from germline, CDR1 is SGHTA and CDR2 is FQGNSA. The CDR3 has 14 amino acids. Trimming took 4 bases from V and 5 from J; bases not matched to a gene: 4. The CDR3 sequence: CASSWGQGRTEAFF. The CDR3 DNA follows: TGTGCCAGCAGCTGGGGACAGGGGAGGACTGAAGCTTTCTTT.

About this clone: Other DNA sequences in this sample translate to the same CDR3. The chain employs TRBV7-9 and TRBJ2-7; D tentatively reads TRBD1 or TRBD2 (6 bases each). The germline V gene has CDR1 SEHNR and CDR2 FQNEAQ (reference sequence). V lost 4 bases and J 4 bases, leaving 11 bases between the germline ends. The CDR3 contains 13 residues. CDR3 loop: CASSSRGDYEQYF. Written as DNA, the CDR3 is TGTGCCAGCAGCTCTAGGGGGGATTACGAGCAGTACTTC.

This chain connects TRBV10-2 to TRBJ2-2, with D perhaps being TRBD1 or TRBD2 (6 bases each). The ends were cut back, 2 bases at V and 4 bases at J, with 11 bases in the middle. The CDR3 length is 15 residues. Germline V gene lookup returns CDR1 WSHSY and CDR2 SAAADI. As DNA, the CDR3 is TGCGCCAGCAGTGAGGCCGGGGGCTTCACCGGGGAGCTGTTTTTT. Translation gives CASSEAGGFTGELFF.

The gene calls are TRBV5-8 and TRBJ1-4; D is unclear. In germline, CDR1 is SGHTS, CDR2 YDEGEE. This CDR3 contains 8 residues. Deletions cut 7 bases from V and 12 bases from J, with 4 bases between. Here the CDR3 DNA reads TGTGCCAGCCCCCAACTGTTTTTT. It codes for CASPQLFF.

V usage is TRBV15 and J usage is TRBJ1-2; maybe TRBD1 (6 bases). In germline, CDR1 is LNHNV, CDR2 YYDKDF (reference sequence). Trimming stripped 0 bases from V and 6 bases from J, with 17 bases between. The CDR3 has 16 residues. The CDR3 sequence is CATSRDLSWGAHGYTF. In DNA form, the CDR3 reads TGTGCCACCAGCAGAGATCTTTCGTGGGGGGCTCATGGCTACACCTTC.

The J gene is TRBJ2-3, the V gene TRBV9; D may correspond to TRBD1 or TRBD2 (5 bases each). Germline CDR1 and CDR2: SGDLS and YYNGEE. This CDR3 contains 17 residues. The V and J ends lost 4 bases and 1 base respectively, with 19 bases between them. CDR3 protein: CASSFPRGSPGTDTQYF. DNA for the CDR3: TGTGCCAGCAGCTTCCCCCGGGGCTCGCCTGGCACAGATACGCAGTATTTT.

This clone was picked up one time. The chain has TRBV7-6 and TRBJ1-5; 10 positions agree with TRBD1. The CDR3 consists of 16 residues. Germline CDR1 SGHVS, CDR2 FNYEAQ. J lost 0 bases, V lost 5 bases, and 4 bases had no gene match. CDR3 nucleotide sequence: TGTGCCAGCAGCCCCGGGACAGGGGCTAGCAATCAGCCCCAGCATTTT. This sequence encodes CASSPGTGASNQPQHF.

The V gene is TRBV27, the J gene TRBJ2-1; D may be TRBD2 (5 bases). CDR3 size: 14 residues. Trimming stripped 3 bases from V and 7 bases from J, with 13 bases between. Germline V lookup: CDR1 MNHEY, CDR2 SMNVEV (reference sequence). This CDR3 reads CASSFGILGNEQFF. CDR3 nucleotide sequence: TGTGCCAGCAGTTTCGGGATTCTTGGGAATGAGCAGTTCTTC.

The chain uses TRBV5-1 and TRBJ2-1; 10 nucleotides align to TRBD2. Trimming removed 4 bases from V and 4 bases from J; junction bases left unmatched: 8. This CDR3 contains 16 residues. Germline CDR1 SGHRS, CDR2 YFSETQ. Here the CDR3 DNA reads TGCGCCAGCAGCCCAGTAAGTAGCGGGAGGTACAATGAGCAGTTCTTC. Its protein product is CASSPVSSGRYNEQFF.

The CDR3 bases are TGTGCCAGCAGCTGGGACAGGAACTACGAGCAGTACTTC. It is translated as CASSWDRNYEQYF. The chain joins TRBV7-3 to TRBJ2-7; TRBD1 matches 8 bases. CDR3 length: 13 amino acids. Germline V gene data show CDR1 as SGHTA and CDR2 as FQGTGA. With 4 bases clipped from V and 3 bases from J, the junction kept 2 bases outside the gene matches.

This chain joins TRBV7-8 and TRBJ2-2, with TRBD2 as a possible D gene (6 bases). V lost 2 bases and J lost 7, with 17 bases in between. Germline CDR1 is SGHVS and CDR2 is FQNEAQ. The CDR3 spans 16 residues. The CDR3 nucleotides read TGTGCCAGCAGCTTATTTGTAATATCTAGCGTCGGGGAGCTGTTTTTT. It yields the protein CASSLFVISSVGELFF.

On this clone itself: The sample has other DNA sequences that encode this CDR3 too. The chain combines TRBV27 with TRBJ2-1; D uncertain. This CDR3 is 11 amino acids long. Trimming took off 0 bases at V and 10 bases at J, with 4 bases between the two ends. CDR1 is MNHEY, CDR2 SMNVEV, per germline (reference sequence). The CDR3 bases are TGTGCCAGCAGTTTATCGGGAGAGCAGTTCTTC. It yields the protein CASSLSGEQFF.

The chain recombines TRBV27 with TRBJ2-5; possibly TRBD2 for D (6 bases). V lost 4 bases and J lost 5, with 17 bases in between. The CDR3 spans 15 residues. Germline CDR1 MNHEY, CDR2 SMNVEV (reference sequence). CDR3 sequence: CASSSLAQSLETQYF. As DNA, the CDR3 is TGTGCCAGCAGTTCACTAGCCCAGAGTTTGGAGACCCAGTACTTC.

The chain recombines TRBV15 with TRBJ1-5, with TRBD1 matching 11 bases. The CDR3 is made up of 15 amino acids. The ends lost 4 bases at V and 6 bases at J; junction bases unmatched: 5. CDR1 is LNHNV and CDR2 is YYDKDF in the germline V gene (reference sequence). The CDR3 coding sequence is TGTGCCACCAGCAAGGACAGGGGGCTTTCTCAGCCCCAGCATTTT. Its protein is CATSKDRGLSQPQHF. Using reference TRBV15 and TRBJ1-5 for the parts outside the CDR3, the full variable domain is DAMVIQNPRYQVTQFGKPVTLSCSQTLNHNVMYWYQQKSSQAPKLLFHYYDKDFNNEADTPDNFQSRRPNTSFCFLDIRSPGLGDTAMYLCATSKDRGLSQPQHFGDGTRLSIL.

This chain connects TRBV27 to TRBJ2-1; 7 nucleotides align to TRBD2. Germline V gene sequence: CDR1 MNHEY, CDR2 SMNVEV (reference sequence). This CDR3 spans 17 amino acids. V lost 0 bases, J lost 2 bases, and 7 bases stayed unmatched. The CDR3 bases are TGTGCCAGCAGTTTATCGTCTCTCGGGAGGCCCTACAATGAGCAGTTCTTC. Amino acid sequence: CASSLSSLGRPYNEQFF.